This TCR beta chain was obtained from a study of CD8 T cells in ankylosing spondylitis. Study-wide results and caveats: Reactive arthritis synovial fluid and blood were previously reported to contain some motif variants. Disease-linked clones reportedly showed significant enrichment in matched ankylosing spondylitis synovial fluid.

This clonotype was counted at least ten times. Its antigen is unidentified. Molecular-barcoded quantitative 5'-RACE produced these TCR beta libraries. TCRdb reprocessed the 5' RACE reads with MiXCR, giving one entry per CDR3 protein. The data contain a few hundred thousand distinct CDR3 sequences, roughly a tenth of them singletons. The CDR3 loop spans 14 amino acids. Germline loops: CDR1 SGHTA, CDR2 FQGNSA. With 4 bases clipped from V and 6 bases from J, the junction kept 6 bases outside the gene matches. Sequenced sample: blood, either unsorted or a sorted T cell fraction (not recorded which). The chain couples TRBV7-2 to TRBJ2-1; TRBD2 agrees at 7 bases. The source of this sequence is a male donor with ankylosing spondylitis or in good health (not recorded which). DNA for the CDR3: TGTGCCAGCAGCTCCCGACTAGCTGGCAATGAGCAGTTCTTC. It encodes CASSSRLAGNEQFF.